This T cell receptor (beta chain) comes out of a study of T cell responses to AZD1222 COVID-19 vaccine. Only in-frame clones appear in the TCRdb table, and some are missing; sequencing was by immunoSEQ multiplex PCR. The data hold 140,000 to 150,000 clones, with about 92% observed a single time. Findings of the study overall: The donors showed a predominance of white British ancestry and of females, with possible underestimation of clonal diversity. There were repertoire samples only from the period after the peak T cell response.

Looked up from germline, CDR1 is SGHRS and CDR2 is YFSETQ. The CDR3 spans 14 residues. The V gene lost 0 bases and the J gene lost 1 base, with 8 bases spanning the gap. As to this clone: No antigen is known for it.

Sequencing was performed on peripheral blood, taken after recovery from COVID-19. This chain links TRBV5-1 with TRBJ2-7, with unresolved D. The TCR originated in an adult who had recovered from COVID-19. CDR3 loop: CASSLVDGSYEQYF. The CDR3 DNA is TGCGCCAGCAGCTTGGTAGACGGGTCCTACGAGCAGTACTTC.